These 32 T cell receptor beta chains originate from one sample sequenced in a study of T cell repertoires and HLA-DP antigens (dated by TCRdb to the late 2010s). Library method: the immunoSEQ multiplex PCR assay. What TCRdb holds here is the immuneACCESS table cut down to in-frame rearrangements. Part of the clones is not present; checked against another copy, under half of the missing clones reflect an unresolved V gene, and the others are unexplained. Here the sample has 75,000 to 90,000 clones; about 89% occur a single time. Approximately 1.5% of the sample is held by the ten biggest clonotypes. The antigens for these receptors are not known. The sequenced sample consisted of CD4+ T cells from PBMCs. Every receptor here comes from a man aged 50-59 years in good health and CMV-seronegative.

This clone was counted once. CDR3 bases: TGTGCCAGCAGCGTAGAAGGATCGAGCTCTGGAAACACCATATATTTT. This sequence encodes CASSVEGSSSGNTIYF. The J gene is TRBJ1-3, the V gene TRBV9; D not resolved. V lost 0 bases, J lost 0 bases, and 10 bases lay in between. The CDR3 is made up of 16 amino acids. CDR1 SGDLS and CDR2 YYNGEE come from the germline V gene.

The chain is built from TRBV28 and TRBJ2-1; possible D gene TRBD2, 6 bases. The CDR3 length is 15 residues. V gave up 6 bases and J gave up 8 bases, with 20 bases separating them. Germline V gene data show CDR1 as MDHEN and CDR2 as SYDVKM. CDR3 sequence: CASRPQAGISDEQFF. In DNA, the CDR3 is TGTGCCAGCAGACCGCAGGCGGGAATCAGCGATGAGCAGTTCTTC. Drawing the rest from reference TRBV28 and TRBJ2-1, the complete variable domain is DVKVTQSSRYLVKRTGEKVFLECVQDMDHENMFWYRQDPGLGLRLIYFSYDVKMKEKGDIPEGYSVSREKKERFSLILESASTNQTSMYLCASRPQAGISDEQFFGPGTRLTVL.

In its sample, this clone was seen once. The genes are TRBV6-5 and TRBJ1-1, with D hard to call. The CDR3 totals 14 residues. CDR1 is MNHEY, CDR2 SVGAGI, per germline. V was shortened by 5 bases and J by 1 base, with 11 bases between the two germline ends. The DNA of the CDR3 is TGTGCCAGCAGTCTAGGCCCACAGAACACTGAAGCTTTCTTT. It is translated as CASSLGPQNTEAFF.

The chain employs TRBV9 and TRBJ2-2, with 7 bases matching TRBD2. Germline V CDR1 and CDR2: SGDLS, YYNGEE. The V segment lost 7 bases and the J segment 1 base; nucleotides outside the gene matches: 10. The CDR3 contains 16 residues. CDR3 bases: TGTGCCAGCCGCCAAGGGGCTAGCGGGAACACCGGGGAGCTGTTTTTT. Translation: CASRQGASGNTGELFF. Complete variable domain (other parts from reference TRBV9 and TRBJ2-2): DSGVTQTPKHLITATGQRVTLRCSPRSGDLSVYWYQQSLDQGLQFLIQYYNGEERAKGNILERFSAQQFPDLHSELNLSSLELGDSALYFCASRQGASGNTGELFFGEGSRLTVL.

This chain uses TRBV12-5 with TRBJ1-1; maybe TRBD1 (5 bases). The V and J ends lost 6 bases and 6 bases respectively, with 11 bases between them. Germline V gene data show CDR1 as LGHNT and CDR2 as FRNRAP. The CDR3 is 12 residues long. Written as DNA, the CDR3 is TGTGCTAGTGGCGTAGGGGTCTCTGAAGCTTTCTTT. Protein: CASGVGVSEAFF.

V is TRBV19 and J is TRBJ1-2; the D gene is possibly TRBD1 (5 bases). This CDR3 has 14 amino acids. The germline CDR1 and CDR2 sequences are LNHDA and SQIVND (reference sequence). The V and J ends lost 7 bases and 5 bases respectively, with 17 bases between them. The CDR3 region has the DNA TGTGCCAGTACCCACTCGGGGGGAGGATATGGCTACACCTTC. Translation gives CASTHSGGGYGYTF. Based on the CDR3 plus reference TRBV19 and TRBJ1-2, the full variable domain is DGGITQSPKYLFRKEGQNVTLSCEQNLNHDAMYWYRQDPGQGLRLIYYSQIVNDFQKGDIAEGYSVSREKKESFPLTVTSAQKNPTAFYLCASTHSGGGYGYTFGSGTRLTVV.

The V gene is TRBV7-2, the J gene TRBJ2-1, with D possibly called TRBD1 or TRBD2 (5 bases each). CDR3 length: 12 residues. Trimming took off 4 bases at V and 9 bases at J, with 10 bases between the two ends. The germline gives CDR1 SGHTA, CDR2 FQGNSA. As DNA, the CDR3 is TGTGCCAGCAGCTCCGGGACGTCTGAGCAGTTCTTC. This encodes CASSSGTSEQFF.

The chain is built from TRBV29-1 and TRBJ1-1, with D unresolved. Trimming shortened V by 0 bases and J by 0 bases, and 11 bases separated the two germline ends. The germline CDR1 and CDR2 sequences are SQVTM and ANQGSEA. The CDR3 contains 15 residues. CDR3 residues: CSVEDLEIMNTEAFF. CDR3 nucleotide sequence: TGCAGCGTTGAAGATTTAGAGATTATGAACACTGAAGCTTTCTTT.

The V gene is TRBV25-1, the J gene TRBJ1-2; TRBD1 is a possible D gene (5 bases). V was clipped by 0 bases and J by 6 bases, with 14 bases between them. The CDR3 length is 15 residues. In germline, CDR1 is MGHDK, CDR2 SYGVNS. CDR3 region: CASSEYGGVKDGYTF. As DNA, the CDR3 is TGTGCCAGCAGTGAATATGGGGGTGTGAAGGATGGCTACACCTTC.

This chain uses TRBV7-2 with TRBJ2-7, with TRBD2 matching 8 bases. The junction had 4 bases not matched to a gene; V was cut back by 1 base and J by 2 bases. Germline V gene sequence: CDR1 SGHTA, CDR2 FQGNSA. This CDR3 has 15 residues. The CDR3 nucleotides read TGTGCCAGCAGCTTAGGCGGGGGGAATACCTACGAGCAGTACTTC. Translating it yields CASSLGGGNTYEQYF.

This chain uses TRBV11-1 with TRBJ2-3; 8 bases agree with TRBD2. Trimming took 3 bases from V and 5 from J; bases not matched to a gene: 16. Germline V CDR1 and CDR2: SGHAT, FQDESV (reference sequence). CDR3 length equals 18 residues. The CDR3 sequence is CASSFTAGGRRWGDTQYF. The CDR3 nucleotides are TGTGCCAGCAGCTTTACGGCTGGCGGGAGGAGATGGGGAGATACGCAGTATTTT.

The genes are TRBV7-2 and TRBJ2-3; TRBD2 aligns across 8 bases. Unmatched junction bases numbered 6, after V lost 6 bases and J lost 1 base. The germline V gene encodes CDR1 SGHTA and CDR2 FQGNSA. The CDR3 runs 15 residues. The CDR3 region is CASSLGGVRTDTQYF. CDR3 DNA sequence: TGTGCCAGCAGTCTCGGGGGGGTCCGCACAGATACGCAGTATTTT.

V usage is TRBV7-2 and J usage is TRBJ2-7; 8 bases map to TRBD1. V was clipped by 3 bases and J by 4 bases; unmatched bases: 5. Germline V lookup: CDR1 SGHTA, CDR2 FQGNSA. The CDR3 consists of 14 residues. CDR3 sequence: CASSFGQGEYEQYF. For the CDR3, the DNA is TGTGCCAGCAGCTTCGGACAGGGCGAGTACGAGCAGTACTTC.

This clone appeared a single time. CDR3 sequence: CASTGTGFGYTF. The CDR3 DNA reads TGTGCCAGCACCGGGACAGGGTTTGGCTACACCTTC. J is TRBJ1-2 and V is TRBV25-1, with 9 bases lining up with TRBD1. The CDR3 spans 12 residues. Germline V lookup: CDR1 MGHDK, CDR2 SYGVNS. V trimming: 7 bases; J trimming: 7 bases; junction bases outside the gene matches: 4.

This sequence joins TRBV14 and TRBJ2-1; tentative D call: TRBD2 (6 bases). CDR1 is SGHDN and CDR2 is FVKESK in the germline V gene. The length of the CDR3 is 17 residues. V was trimmed by 6 bases and J by 1 base, leaving 19 bases between them. CDR3 in amino acids: CASSPVRGRESYNEQFF. CDR3 nucleotide sequence: TGTGCCAGCAGTCCCGTCCGGGGACGGGAGTCCTACAATGAGCAGTTCTTC.

V is TRBV30 and J is TRBJ2-3; D remains unclear. Germline CDR1 and CDR2: GTSNPN and SVGIG (reference sequence). Trimming removed 3 bases at V and 2 bases at J, with 15 bases between. The CDR3 loop spans 15 amino acids. The CDR3 loop is CAWRKVVAHTDTQYF. CDR3 DNA sequence: TGTGCCTGGAGGAAAGTGGTAGCTCACACAGATACGCAGTATTTT.

V is TRBV27 and J is TRBJ2-7; D uncertain. CDR1 is MNHEY, CDR2 SMNVEV, per germline (reference sequence). This CDR3 region has 11 residues. The germline V and J ends were trimmed by 10 bases and 4 bases, with 11 bases remaining between them. DNA of the CDR3: TGTGCCACTACGAGCTTTTACGAGCAGTACTTC. Amino acids: CATTSFYEQYF.

The chain is built from TRBV2 and TRBJ1-1; D is unclear. This CDR3 region has 14 residues. V lost 6 bases and J 5 bases, leaving 16 bases between the germline ends. Germline V lookup: CDR1 SNHLY, CDR2 FYNNEI. CDR3 bases: TGTGCCAGCAGCCAAAGAGGAGGAAGGACTGAAGCTTTCTTT. This sequence encodes CASSQRGGRTEAFF.

The chain recombines TRBV27 with TRBJ2-5, with 9 bases lining up with TRBD1. The germline gives CDR1 MNHEY, CDR2 SMNVEV (reference sequence). The CDR3 covers 15 residues. Trimming at V came to 5 bases and at J to 3 bases, leaving 7 bases not matched to a gene. The CDR3 here is CASSLIGTGKETQYF. DNA of the CDR3: TGTGCCAGCAGTCTTATAGGGACAGGGAAAGAGACCCAGTACTTC.

The rearrangement links TRBV5-1 to TRBJ2-6, with a possible D match to TRBD1 (6 bases). The V end lost 2 bases, the J end lost 0 bases, and 15 bases lay between the germline ends. This CDR3 comprises 18 residues. Germline V CDR1 and CDR2: SGHRS, YFSETQ. The CDR3 nucleotides are TGCGCCAGCAGCTTCGGTACAGGGCATGGCTCTGGGGCCAACGTCCTGACTTTC. Residues: CASSFGTGHGSGANVLTF.

V is TRBV2 and J is TRBJ2-1; 16 positions match TRBD2. V lost 6 bases to trimming and J lost 1 base; unmatched junction nucleotides: 12. Germline loops: CDR1 SNHLY, CDR2 FYNNEI. The CDR3 is 20 residues long. CDR3 amino acids: CASRDSGTSGGAGSYNEQFF. The CDR3 nucleotides read TGTGCCAGCAGGGACTCCGGGACTAGCGGGGGGGCCGGATCCTACAATGAGCAGTTCTTC.

The genes are TRBV28 and TRBJ1-5; TRBD1 aligns across 9 bases. CDR1 and CDR2 from the germline V gene are MDHEN and SYDVKM. V gave up 2 bases and J gave up 7 bases; unmatched junction bases: 9. This CDR3 spans 16 amino acids. CDR3 sequence reads: CASSLDRDRVRQPQHF. The CDR3 DNA reads TGTGCCAGCAGTTTAGACCGGGACAGGGTAAGACAGCCCCAGCATTTT.

The chain links TRBV14 to TRBJ2-5; 7 nucleotides align to TRBD1. This CDR3 spans 15 amino acids. V lost 4 bases to trimming and J lost 0 bases; unmatched junction nucleotides: 5. CDR1 is SGHDN, CDR2 FVKESK, per germline. The CDR3 sequence is CASSRGTVYQETQYF. DNA for the CDR3: TGTGCCAGCAGCCGTGGGACAGTATACCAAGAGACCCAGTACTTC.

This chain joins TRBV19 and TRBJ1-4; D is uncertain. Germline values: CDR1 LNHDA, CDR2 SQIVND (reference sequence). Trimming stripped 6 bases from V and 0 bases from J, with 11 bases between. CDR3 length: 15 amino acids. The CDR3 region is CASRGWLATNEKLFF. Here the CDR3 DNA reads TGTGCCAGTAGGGGTTGGCTCGCAACTAATGAAAAACTGTTTTTT.

The DNA of the CDR3 is TGTGCCTGGGTCAAGGGTGGGGCTGGCTCTGGAAACACCATATATTTT. Encoded protein: CAWVKGGAGSGNTIYF. The V call is TRBV30, the J call TRBJ1-3; perhaps TRBD1 as D (5 bases). The CDR3 loop spans 16 amino acids. V was clipped by 5 bases and J by 0 bases, with 17 bases between them. Per the germline V gene, CDR1 is GTSNPN and CDR2 is SVGIG (reference sequence).

This chain connects TRBV28 to TRBJ2-7; D unresolved. Germline V CDR1 and CDR2: MDHEN, SYDVKM. V was pared by 7 bases and J by 6 bases, with 16 bases between. The CDR3 has 13 residues. The CDR3 region is CASTREASPEQYF. CDR3 DNA sequence: TGTGCCAGCACCCGTGAGGCTTCCCCCGAGCAGTACTTC.

J is TRBJ2-5 and V is TRBV11-2; tentative D call: TRBD1 (6 bases). V lost 1 base and J lost 1, with 7 bases in between. This CDR3 contains 14 residues. The germline gives CDR1 SGHAT, CDR2 FQNNGV. CDR3 bases: TGTGCCAGCAGCTTAGGGACAGTCCAAGAGACCCAGTACTTC. Translation gives CASSLGTVQETQYF. The full variable domain, completed using reference TRBV11-2 and TRBJ2-5, is EAGVAQSPRYKIIEKRQSVAFWCNPISGHATLYWYQQILGQGPKLLIQFQNNGVVDDSQLPKDRFSAERLKGVDSTLKIQPAKLEDSAVYLCASSLGTVQETQYFGPGTRLLVL.

This rearrangement joins TRBV7-8 to TRBJ2-7; D may be TRBD1 (6 bases). V was cut by 4 bases and J by 1 base, with 14 bases left in between. The CDR3 covers 15 residues. Per the germline V gene, CDR1 is SGHVS and CDR2 is FQNEAQ. CDR3 sequence reads: CASSSRGQLSYEQYF. Written as DNA, the CDR3 is TGTGCCAGCAGCTCGCGAGGACAGTTATCCTACGAGCAGTACTTC.

The J gene is TRBJ1-1, the V gene TRBV18; 9 positions match TRBD1. The V gene end was trimmed by 3 bases and the J gene end by 7 bases; junction bases not matched to a gene: 12. Germline V gene data show CDR1 as KGHSH and CDR2 as LQKENI. The length of the CDR3 is 16 residues. This CDR3 reads CASSPYRDRASIEAFF. The CDR3 DNA reads as TGTGCCAGCTCACCTTACCGGGACAGGGCTTCGATTGAAGCTTTCTTT.

The chain recombines TRBV18 with TRBJ1-1; D is unclear. Germline V gives CDR1 KGHSH, CDR2 LQKENI. Trimming removed 0 bases from V and 1 base from J, with 9 bases in between. CDR3 length equals 15 residues. The CDR3 nucleotides are TGTGCCAGCTCACCACCCTCTCGAACGAACACTGAAGCTTTCTTT. It yields the protein CASSPPSRTNTEAFF.

This sequence joins TRBV6-5 and TRBJ2-7, with TRBD2 identical over 7 bases. CDR1 MNHEY and CDR2 SVGAGI come from the germline V gene. Trimming removed 6 bases from V and 3 bases from J; junction bases left unmatched: 11. This CDR3 is 15 amino acids long. Written as DNA, the CDR3 is TGTGCCAGCAGAGCCCCTAGCGGTCCTTTCTACGAGCAGTACTTC. This sequence encodes CASRAPSGPFYEQYF.

This chain joins TRBV5-4 and TRBJ2-1; D remains ambiguous. CDR1 is SGHNT, CDR2 YYREEE, per germline (reference sequence). Trimming cost V 3 bases and J 8 bases, with 12 bases left between them. The CDR3 is 13 residues long. The CDR3 coding sequence is TGTGCCAGCAGCTCCGCCCCCTCGGATGAGCAGTTCTTC. Protein sequence: CASSSAPSDEQFF.